The 32 T cell receptor beta chains below all came from one sample that was sequenced in a study of a mutant IDH1 vaccine in newly diagnosed glioma. The antigens these receptors bind are not known. Only in-frame clones appear in the TCRdb table, and some are missing; sequencing was by immunoSEQ multiplex PCR. The repertoire holds about 26,000 clones, with approximately 79% as singletons. Time point described: week 5, during vaccination. Vaccination used 300 ug of mutant IDH1 20-mer peptide per dose, with topical imiquimod. This material consisted of PBMCs, taken from a glioma patient whose treatment included an IDH1 peptide vaccine. Receptors originate from a man aged 35 to 55 with glioma. Some clones in this sample may be carry-over from other donors' samples.

The V and J genes are TRBV7-9 and TRBJ2-5, with D maybe TRBD2 (6 bases). The CDR3 runs 13 residues. CDR1 and CDR2 from the germline V gene are SEHNR and FQNEAQ (reference sequence). V lost 3 bases and J lost 2, with 7 bases in between. The CDR3, as DNA: TGTGCCAGCAGCTTCGCGGGGCAAGAGACCCAGTACTTC. Translating gives CASSFAGQETQYF.

The genes are TRBV6-5 and TRBJ1-5; a possible D gene is TRBD1 (5 bases). Germline lookup yields CDR1 MNHEY and CDR2 SVGAGI. The V end was cut by 6 bases, the J end by 6 bases, with 15 bases between. The CDR3 runs to 14 residues. This chain's CDR3 is CASRGGGAVQPQHF. The CDR3 nucleotides read TGTGCCAGCAGGGGGGGAGGGGCAGTTCAGCCCCAGCATTTT.

The genes are TRBV4-1 and TRBJ2-7; 8 positions match TRBD1. V was clipped by 4 bases and J by 5 bases; unmatched bases: 13. CDR3 length equals 16 residues. Germline-derived CDR1 and CDR2 are MGHRA and YSYEKL. CDR3 loop: CASSLQAGTGGHEQYF. For the CDR3, the DNA is TGCGCCAGCAGCCTCCAAGCCGGGACAGGTGGCCACGAGCAGTACTTC.

The V and J genes are TRBV19 and TRBJ1-6, with no clear D. The CDR3 is 11 amino acids. Germline-derived CDR1 and CDR2 are LNHDA and SQIVND (reference sequence). V was trimmed by 5 bases and J by 10 bases, leaving 6 bases between them. CDR3: CASSRGSPLHF. CDR3 in DNA: TGTGCCAGTAGTCGTGGATCACCCCTCCACTTT.

V is TRBV29-1 and J is TRBJ1-1; D remains ambiguous. Germline CDR1 is SQVTM and CDR2 is ANQGSEA. V was clipped by 7 bases and J by 5 bases, with 17 bases between them. CDR3 size: 13 residues. CDR3 sequence (DNA): TGCAGCGGTAAGACGGAACGGAGGACTGAAGCTTTCTTT. Translation gives CSGKTERRTEAFF.

The CDR3 DNA reads TGTGCCAGCAGTTTACTGCGGGTTGAGCAGTTCTTC. It is translated as CASSLLRVEQFF. The V call is TRBV28, the J call TRBJ2-1; TRBD2 is a possible D gene (5 bases). The CDR3 is 12 residues long. Per the germline V gene, CDR1 is MDHEN and CDR2 is SYDVKM. V lost 2 bases and J lost 9, with 8 bases in between.

J is TRBJ1-1 and V is TRBV5-1; the D is unclear. There are 14 residues in the CDR3. Germline V gives CDR1 SGHRS, CDR2 YFSETQ. V was cut by 1 base and J by 0 bases, with 7 bases left in between. This CDR3 is CASSLSEMNTEAFF. The CDR3 nucleotides are TGCGCCAGCAGCTTGTCCGAGATGAACACTGAAGCTTTCTTT.

The chain joins TRBV30 to TRBJ2-1; possible D gene TRBD1, 6 bases. Germline assignment: CDR1 GTSNPN and CDR2 SVGIG (reference sequence). The V gene lost 8 bases and the J gene lost 2 bases, with 19 bases spanning the gap. CDR3 length: 15 amino acids. The CDR3 loop reads CAVEWGPSAYNEQFF. CDR3 nucleotides: TGTGCCGTGGAATGGGGGCCCAGCGCCTACAATGAGCAGTTCTTC.

The rearrangement links TRBV5-1 to TRBJ2-7; TRBD1 is a possible D gene (6 bases). The CDR3 has 17 amino acids. The V gene's germline CDR1 is SGHRS and CDR2 YFSETQ. V shed 6 bases and J shed 2 bases, with 24 bases lying between them. This chain's CDR3 is CASTPRPSWDTTYEQYF. In nucleotides, the CDR3 is TGCGCCAGCACCCCCCGCCCGAGTTGGGACACAACCTACGAGCAGTACTTC. Full variable domain (missing parts from reference TRBV5-1 and TRBJ2-7): KAGVTQTPRYLIKTRGQQVTLSCSPISGHRSVSWYQQTPGQGLQFLFEYFSETQRNKGNFPGRFSGRQFSNSRSEMNVSTLELGDSALYLCASTPRPSWDTTYEQYFGPGTRLTVT.

V and J are TRBV5-6 and TRBJ1-6, with TRBD1 identical over 8 bases. The length of the CDR3 is 17 residues. V was clipped by 3 bases and J by 0 bases; unmatched bases: 5. Germline V gene sequence: CDR1 SGHDT, CDR2 YYEEEE. CDR3 nucleotides: TGTGCCAGCAGCTCGGGAACAGGGGGCTCCTATAATTCACCCCTCCACTTT. Residues: CASSSGTGGSYNSPLHF.

This sequence joins TRBV7-6 and TRBJ2-5, with D possibly being TRBD1 (5 bases). The CDR3 covers 12 residues. The germline gives CDR1 SGHVS, CDR2 FNYEAQ. With 5 bases removed from V and 5 bases from J, the gap between germline ends came to 9 bases. CDR3 protein: CASSRPGETQYF. CDR3 nucleotides: TGTGCCAGCAGCCGTCCAGGGGAGACCCAGTACTTC.

The V call is TRBV5-4, the J call TRBJ2-2; tentatively, D is TRBD2 (6 bases). This CDR3 spans 16 amino acids. The V gene's germline CDR1 is SGHNT and CDR2 YYREEE (reference sequence). Trimming removed 4 bases at V and 3 bases at J, with 16 bases between. CDR3 residues: CASSPADSGYTGELFF. The CDR3 coding sequence is TGTGCCAGCAGCCCCGCCGACAGCGGGTACACCGGGGAGCTGTTTTTT.

This clone was observed once. The chain recombines TRBV6-5 with TRBJ2-2; no reliable D call. Trimming shortened V by 0 bases and J by 7 bases, and 6 bases separated the two germline ends. This CDR3 comprises 13 residues. Germline loops: CDR1 MNHEY, CDR2 SVGAGI. CDR3 region: CASSYSRGGELFF. The CDR3 region has the DNA TGTGCCAGCAGTTACTCCCGCGGCGGGGAGCTGTTTTTT.

The V gene is TRBV10-3, the J gene TRBJ2-2, with D tentatively TRBD1 or TRBD2 (5 bases each). This CDR3 region has 14 residues. Germline CDR1 is ENHRY and CDR2 is SYGVKD. Between the trimmed V and J ends, which lost 8 bases and 5 bases, there was a span of 15 bases. CDR3: CAIGGSWETGELFF. The CDR3 DNA sequence: TGTGCCATCGGGGGATCATGGGAAACCGGGGAGCTGTTTTTT.

The rearrangement uses TRBV7-2 and TRBJ2-7; perhaps TRBD2 as D (6 bases). Trimming cost V 1 base and J 0 bases, with 13 bases left between them. Germline CDR1 and CDR2: SGHTA and FQGNSA. This CDR3 has 16 residues. This chain's CDR3 is CASSLVGGTPSYEQYF. In DNA, the CDR3 is TGTGCCAGCAGCTTAGTTGGGGGGACGCCCTCCTACGAGCAGTACTTC.

This sequence joins TRBV27 and TRBJ1-1; 8 nucleotides line up with TRBD1. V lost 10 bases to trimming and J lost 1 base; unmatched junction nucleotides: 11. The CDR3 spans 15 residues. CDR1 is MNHEY and CDR2 is SMNVEV in the germline V gene (reference sequence). CDR3 DNA: TGTGCCACCCAAAGGGGACAGGCCTCGAACACTGAAGCTTTCTTT. It translates to CATQRGQASNTEAFF.

The rearrangement joins TRBV19 to TRBJ1-1, with D possibly being TRBD1 (6 bases). Germline loops: CDR1 LNHDA, CDR2 SQIVND (reference sequence). The CDR3 length is 15 residues. Trimming removed 3 bases at V and 0 bases at J, with 11 bases between. In DNA form, the CDR3 reads TGTGCCAGTAGTATCTCAGGGGCTATGAACACTGAAGCTTTCTTT. This sequence encodes CASSISGAMNTEAFF.

This clone was seen a single time. The rearrangement links TRBV10-3 to TRBJ1-4, with unresolved D. Germline V gene sequence: CDR1 ENHRY, CDR2 SYGVKD. Trimming took 4 bases from V and 0 from J, leaving 9 bases between them. The CDR3 extends over 15 amino acids. In nucleotides, the CDR3 is TGTGCCATCAGTGCGGGCGGATCAACTAATGAAAAACTGTTTTTT. Translating gives CAISAGGSTNEKLFF.

This clone was counted only a few times. This chain joins TRBV28 and TRBJ1-1; D is undetermined. Germline assignment: CDR1 MDHEN and CDR2 SYDVKM. The germline V and J ends were trimmed by 3 bases and 5 bases, with 16 bases remaining between them. CDR3 length: 15 amino acids. The DNA of the CDR3 is TGTGCCAGCAGTTTTCTGACGGGCGGGCGGACTGAAGCTTTCTTT. Protein product: CASSFLTGGRTEAFF.

The sample holds a few counts of this clone. This chain links TRBV29-1 with TRBJ2-7; D remains ambiguous. The ends were cut back, 3 bases at V and 7 bases at J, with 13 bases in the middle. Looked up from germline, CDR1 is SQVTM and CDR2 is ANQGSEA. The CDR3 is 12 residues long. CDR3 amino acids: CSVDLSSGEQYF. Written as DNA, the CDR3 is TGCAGCGTTGATCTTTCGTCGGGTGAGCAGTACTTC.

V usage is TRBV7-9 and J usage is TRBJ2-7; 9 bases agree with TRBD1. The germline V gene has CDR1 SEHNR and CDR2 FQNEAQ (reference sequence). The CDR3 is made up of 15 amino acids. V dropped 5 bases and J dropped 4; count of bases not matched to a gene: 9. CDR3 loop: CASSPPGTGFYEQYF. The CDR3 DNA reads as TGTGCCAGCAGCCCACCCGGGACAGGGTTTTACGAGCAGTACTTC.

This clone appeared once. CDR3 coding DNA: TGTGCCAGCAGCTTTTTCGCCAATCAGCCCCAGCATTTT. Translating it yields CASSFFANQPQHF. The rearrangement links TRBV7-2 to TRBJ1-5; D not certain. CDR3 length: 13 amino acids. Trimming stripped 3 bases from V and 3 bases from J, with 6 bases between. CDR1 and CDR2 from the germline V gene are SGHTA and FQGNSA.

The chain employs TRBV11-2 and TRBJ1-2, with D unclear. The germline V and J ends were trimmed by 1 base and 4 bases, with 7 bases remaining between them. The germline CDR1 and CDR2 sequences are SGHAT and FQNNGV. CDR3 length equals 13 residues. CDR3 DNA: TGTGCCAGCAGCTTAGGACGAGCCTATGGCTACACCTTC. Residues: CASSLGRAYGYTF.

This chain connects TRBV9 to TRBJ2-6; 9 nucleotides line up with TRBD1. CDR1 and CDR2 from the germline V gene are SGDLS and YYNGEE. The CDR3 runs to 16 residues. The J segment lost 10 bases and the V segment lost 3 bases, leaving 11 bases of the junction unmatched. DNA of the CDR3: TGTGCCAGCAGCGCACCTCGGGACAGGGCCACAAACGTCCTGACTTTC. This translates into CASSAPRDRATNVLTF.

The gene calls are TRBV27 and TRBJ2-1; 8 bases agree with TRBD2. CDR1 and CDR2 from the germline V gene are MNHEY and SMNVEV (reference sequence). The V segment lost 8 bases and the J segment 9 bases; nucleotides outside the gene matches: 15. The CDR3 sequence is 15 residues long. Here the CDR3 reads CASLGLAGGSGEQFF. The CDR3, as DNA: TGTGCCAGCCTCGGGCTAGCGGGTGGCTCGGGTGAGCAGTTCTTC.

The chain employs TRBV2 and TRBJ2-2; 7 positions match TRBD2. This CDR3 contains 13 residues. CDR1 and CDR2 (germline): SNHLY, FYNNEI. V lost 8 bases to trimming and J lost 7 bases; unmatched junction nucleotides: 7. CDR3 nucleotide sequence: TGTGCCAGCGGTGCCAGGGAGGGCGGGGAGCTGTTTTTT. It is translated as CASGAREGGELFF.

The V and J genes are TRBV7-8 and TRBJ1-5, with 9 bases fitting TRBD1. In germline, CDR1 is SGHVS, CDR2 FQNEAQ. The V segment lost 5 bases and the J segment 7 bases; nucleotides outside the gene matches: 6. The CDR3 is 14 residues long. CDR3 in amino acids: CASSKDRGGQPQHF. CDR3 bases: TGTGCCAGCAGCAAAGACAGGGGGGGACAGCCCCAGCATTTT.

This chain connects TRBV7-8 to TRBJ1-2, with a tentative D call TRBD1 (6 bases). Germline lookup yields CDR1 SGHVS and CDR2 FQNEAQ. Trimming took 2 bases from V and 4 from J, leaving 17 bases between them. The CDR3 consists of 16 residues. The CDR3 nucleotides are TGTGCCAGCAGCTTATTACGACAGGCGGAGGTCTATGGCTACACCTTC. It yields the protein CASSLLRQAEVYGYTF.

The V call is TRBV30, the J call TRBJ2-1; perhaps TRBD2 as D (6 bases). This CDR3 spans 14 amino acids. V gave up 0 bases and J gave up 4 bases, with 10 bases separating them. Germline values: CDR1 GTSNPN, CDR2 SVGIG (reference sequence). The CDR3 DNA reads as TGTGCCTGGAGTGTTTCTAGCGTGTACAATGAGCAGTTCTTC. Protein product: CAWSVSSVYNEQFF.

The CDR3 DNA reads TGTGCCATCAGCCCGGGACAGGGGTCTGATGAAAAACTGTTTTTT. Translated: CAISPGQGSDEKLFF. The chain couples TRBV10-3 to TRBJ1-4; 10 nucleotides match TRBD1. CDR1 ENHRY and CDR2 SYGVKD come from the germline V gene. The V and J ends lost 6 bases and 6 bases, in that order; junction bases with no gene match: 7. There are 15 residues in the CDR3.

The chain is built from TRBV6-6 and TRBJ2-5, with 10 bases identical to TRBD2. The junction had 7 bases not matched to a gene; V was cut back by 8 bases and J by 4 bases. CDR3 length: 14 residues. Per germline, CDR1 MNHNY and CDR2 SVGAGI (reference sequence). The CDR3 sequence is CASRTLAGRETQYF. Written as DNA, the CDR3 is TGTGCCAGCCGAACACTAGCGGGGAGAGAGACCCAGTACTTC.

The chain uses TRBV15 and TRBJ2-6; no reliable D call. V gave up 4 bases and J gave up 1 base, with 8 bases separating them. The CDR3 is made up of 15 amino acids. Germline loops: CDR1 LNHNV, CDR2 YYDKDF (reference sequence). Here the CDR3 reads CATSKDVSGANVLTF. The CDR3 nucleotides read TGTGCCACCAGCAAAGACGTGTCTGGGGCCAACGTCCTGACTTTC.